These 31 T cell receptor beta chains originate from one sample sequenced in a study of shared clonotypes between healthy human individuals. TCRdb keeps only in-frame clones here, not all; method: immunoSEQ multiplex PCR. The sample yields 600,000 to 800,000 clones, roughly 72% seen once. The sequencing input was memory CD4+ T cells sorted from blood. Documented subset: CD45RA-negative fraction. These receptors came from a woman aged 25 to 39 in good health.

This clone was seen only a few times. The chain uses TRBV2 and TRBJ2-7; the D call may be TRBD1 or TRBD2 (6 bases each). This CDR3 spans 13 amino acids. From germline, CDR1 is SNHLY and CDR2 FYNNEI. V was shortened by 8 bases and J by 7 bases, with 18 bases between the two germline ends. CDR3 coding DNA: TGTGCCAGCCGTTCCTGGGGGGCGGAGGAGCAGTACTTC. Amino acids: CASRSWGAEEQYF. Full variable domain (rest looked up from reference TRBV2 and TRBJ2-7): EPEVTQTPSHQVTQMGQEVILRCVPISNHLYFYWYRQILGQKVEFLVSFYNNEISEKSEIFDDQFSVERPDGSNFTLKIRSTKLEDSAMYFCASRSWGAEEQYFGPGTRLTVT.

This chain joins TRBV18 and TRBJ2-7, with 9 bases fitting TRBD1. This CDR3 is built from 15 residues. With V trimmed by 4 bases and J by 2 bases, 6 bases remained unmatched. The germline V gene encodes CDR1 KGHSH and CDR2 LQKENI. The CDR3 spells CASSRVRTGAYEQYF. The CDR3 DNA is TGTGCCAGCTCACGGGTCCGGACAGGGGCCTACGAGCAGTACTTC.

The chain has TRBV19 and TRBJ2-2, with 7 bases aligning to TRBD1. With V trimmed by 5 bases and J by 5 bases, 14 bases remained unmatched. The CDR3 extends over 17 amino acids. Germline V gives CDR1 LNHDA, CDR2 SQIVND (reference sequence). The CDR3 bases are TGTGCCAGTAGTCCGAGGGACAGTCCGATCCGGACCGGGGAGCTGTTTTTT. This sequence encodes CASSPRDSPIRTGELFF.

The gene calls are TRBV5-1 and TRBJ1-1; TRBD1 matches at 7 bases. This CDR3 is 14 amino acids long. With V trimmed by 7 bases and J by 1 base, 7 bases remained unmatched. The germline gives CDR1 SGHRS, CDR2 YFSETQ. CDR3 in amino acids: CASGSGTENTEAFF. For the CDR3, the DNA is TGCGCCAGCGGGTCCGGGACAGAGAACACTGAAGCTTTCTTT.

The chain employs TRBV18 and TRBJ1-2; 9 nucleotides match TRBD1. The CDR3 runs to 12 residues. Germline V gene data show CDR1 as KGHSH and CDR2 as LQKENI. The trim removed 4 bases at V and 9 bases at J, leaving 3 bases unmatched. The chain's CDR3 is CASSRDRDSYTF. CDR3 DNA: TGTGCCAGCTCACGGGACAGGGACAGCTACACCTTC.

The chain uses TRBV27 and TRBJ2-1; D gene ambiguous. V lost 6 bases and J 8 bases, leaving 11 bases between the germline ends. Germline CDR1 and CDR2: MNHEY and SMNVEV (reference sequence). CDR3 length: 12 amino acids. CDR3 bases: TGTGCCAGCAGCCCTTCAAACTATGAGCAGTTCTTC. Protein sequence: CASSPSNYEQFF.

This clone showed up many times. The rearrangement uses TRBV7-9 and TRBJ2-2; 14 bases agree with TRBD2. J gave up 6 bases and V 2 bases, and 11 bases lay outside the gene matches. Germline loops: CDR1 SEHNR, CDR2 FQNEAQ (reference sequence). This CDR3 is built from 19 residues. The CDR3 loop is CASSLPVGLAGVMAGELFF. The CDR3 DNA sequence: TGTGCCAGCAGCTTACCCGTGGGACTAGCGGGAGTAATGGCCGGGGAGCTGTTTTTT.

This clone was seen just once. The chain employs TRBV7-8 and TRBJ2-7; 14 positions match TRBD2. Germline-derived CDR1 and CDR2 are SGHVS and FQNEAQ. J lost 6 bases, V lost 3 bases, and 7 bases had no gene match. The CDR3 sequence is 16 residues long. CDR3 bases: TGTGCCAGCAGCTTCGGACTAGCGGGAGGTGTCACCGAGCAGTACTTC. It codes for CASSFGLAGGVTEQYF.

The chain has TRBV28 and TRBJ2-7, with D perhaps matching TRBD1 or TRBD2 (5 bases each). Trimming took 3 bases from V and 0 from J, leaving 12 bases between them. Germline CDR1 and CDR2: MDHEN and SYDVKM. The CDR3 length is 15 residues. CDR3 DNA: TGTGCCAGCAGTTTCGGGGCCCCGAGCTCCTACGAGCAGTACTTC. Translation: CASSFGAPSSYEQYF.

V and J are TRBV5-1 and TRBJ1-4; D unresolved. This CDR3 has 15 residues. Germline V CDR1 and CDR2: SGHRS, YFSETQ. V was cut by 0 bases and J by 4 bases, with 10 bases left in between. For the CDR3, the DNA is TGCGCCAGCAGCTTGGGGGCAGCTATTAATGAAAAACTGTTTTTT. Translated: CASSLGAAINEKLFF. The complete variable domain, with remaining parts taken from reference TRBV5-1 and TRBJ1-4, reads KAGVTQTPRYLIKTRGQQVTLSCSPISGHRSVSWYQQTPGQGLQFLFEYFSETQRNKGNFPGRFSGRQFSNSRSEMNVSTLELGDSALYLCASSLGAAINEKLFFGSGTQLSVL.

The chain has TRBV7-9 and TRBJ1-5; D unresolved. The CDR3 length is 14 residues. V lost 5 bases to trimming and J lost 4 bases, with 12 bases between them. Germline CDR1 and CDR2: SEHNR and FQNEAQ (reference sequence). CDR3: CASSQGTLNQPQHF. In DNA form, the CDR3 reads TGTGCCAGCAGCCAAGGAACACTGAATCAGCCCCAGCATTTT.

The chain links TRBV11-2 to TRBJ2-7; D unresolved. From germline, CDR1 is SGHAT and CDR2 FQNNGV. This CDR3 is built from 15 residues. Between the trimmed V and J ends, which lost 0 bases and 7 bases, there was a span of 16 bases. The CDR3 DNA reads as TGTGCCAGCAGCTTAGATCATGCAGGATGGTGGGAGCAGTACTTC. It encodes CASSLDHAGWWEQYF.

The count of this clone is one. The chain has TRBV7-9 and TRBJ1-2; TRBD1 matches at 12 bases. The CDR3 is 15 residues long. The germline V gene has CDR1 SEHNR and CDR2 FQNEAQ (reference sequence). V trimming: 4 bases; J trimming: 6 bases; junction bases outside the gene matches: 6. CDR3 nucleotides: TGTGCCAGCAGCTCGCGGGACAGGGGGCCCCATGGCTACACCTTC. This codes for CASSSRDRGPHGYTF. Together with reference TRBV7-9 and TRBJ1-2, the CDR3 gives the full variable domain: DTGVSQNPRHKITKRGQNVTFRCDPISEHNRLYWYRQTLGQGPEFLTYFQNEAQLEKSRLLSDRFSAERPKGSFSTLEIQRTEQGDSAMYLCASSSRDRGPHGYTFGSGTRLTVV.

This clone came up a few times. The chain has TRBV5-1 and TRBJ2-2, with unresolved D. V was shortened by 3 bases and J by 5 bases, with 17 bases between the two germline ends. The CDR3 covers 16 residues. The germline V gene has CDR1 SGHRS and CDR2 YFSETQ. The CDR3 sequence is CASSSPKYGGTGELFF. The CDR3, as DNA: TGCGCCAGCAGCTCCCCGAAGTATGGTGGGACCGGGGAGCTGTTTTTT.

This sequence joins TRBV15 and TRBJ1-3, with TRBD1 identical over 8 bases. In germline, CDR1 is LNHNV, CDR2 YYDKDF (reference sequence). V dropped 3 bases and J dropped 0; count of bases not matched to a gene: 4. The CDR3 consists of 16 residues. As DNA, the CDR3 is TGTGCCACCAGCAGTGGACAGGGAGCCTCTGGAAACACCATATATTTT. It translates to CATSSGQGASGNTIYF.

This clone was found a few times. The J gene is TRBJ2-1, the V gene TRBV19; D unresolved. There are 13 residues in the CDR3. Trimming cost V 5 bases and J 0 bases, with 5 bases left between them. In germline, CDR1 is LNHDA, CDR2 SQIVND (reference sequence). CDR3: CASSGNSYNEQFF. The CDR3 DNA reads as TGTGCCAGTAGTGGTAACTCCTACAATGAGCAGTTCTTC.

The chain recombines TRBV27 with TRBJ1-2; D ambiguous. CDR1 and CDR2 from the germline V gene are MNHEY and SMNVEV (reference sequence). The V and J ends lost 2 bases and 4 bases respectively, with 11 bases between them. The CDR3 length is 14 residues. The CDR3 spells CASSLIPTVYGYTF. The CDR3 nucleotides are TGTGCCAGCAGTTTAATCCCCACGGTCTATGGCTACACCTTC.

The V gene is TRBV11-2, the J gene TRBJ2-1, with a possible D match to TRBD1 (5 bases). V dropped 0 bases and J dropped 9 bases, with 15 bases sitting between them. Looked up from germline, CDR1 is SGHAT and CDR2 is FQNNGV. The CDR3 runs to 15 residues. The CDR3 region is CASSLEGPGWGEQFF. CDR3 DNA sequence: TGTGCCAGCAGCTTAGAAGGCCCAGGGTGGGGTGAGCAGTTCTTC.

This clone was recorded at least ten times. The gene calls are TRBV28 and TRBJ1-1; no clear D gene. Germline CDR1 reads MDHEN; CDR2 reads SYDVKM. Trimming left V 8 bases short and J 1 base short, with 14 bases between. This CDR3 is 14 amino acids long. CDR3 sequence: CASQPPWRNTEAFF. The CDR3, as DNA: TGTGCCAGCCAGCCCCCATGGAGGAACACTGAAGCTTTCTTT.

The CDR3 DNA reads as TGTGCCAGCAGTGGAAATATACCCGGGACTACGGCCCACACCGGGGAGCTGTTTTTT. This gives the protein CASSGNIPGTTAHTGELFF. The rearrangement uses TRBV6-1 and TRBJ2-2; 7 bases are shared with TRBD2. The CDR3 extends over 19 amino acids. The V and J ends lost 4 bases and 3 bases, in that order; junction bases with no gene match: 17. CDR1 is MNHNS, CDR2 SASEGT, per germline.

To note about this clone: The sample carries other DNA sequences with the same CDR3. The rearrangement links TRBV7-9 to TRBJ2-5, with D hard to call. The CDR3 has 11 residues. Germline lookup yields CDR1 SEHNR and CDR2 FQNEAQ (reference sequence). The V end lost 5 bases, the J end lost 2 bases, and 3 bases lay between the germline ends. As DNA, the CDR3 is TGTGCCAGCAGCCCGCAAGAGACCCAGTACTTC. Translation: CASSPQETQYF.

J is TRBJ2-3 and V is TRBV28; 8 positions match TRBD1. CDR3 size: 13 residues. The V gene end was trimmed by 8 bases and the J gene end by 1 base; junction bases not matched to a gene: 2. Germline loops: CDR1 MDHEN, CDR2 SYDVKM. The CDR3 bases are TGTGCCAGCCAGGGGGCTGGCACAGATACGCAGTATTTT. It yields the protein CASQGAGTDTQYF.

CDR3 sequence reads: CASVSPSASGIYEQYF. CDR3 nucleotides: TGTGCCAGCGTCTCCCCCTCGGCTAGCGGGATCTACGAGCAGTACTTC. J is TRBJ2-7 and V is TRBV28, with 9 bases aligning to TRBD2. The CDR3 is 16 amino acids. Germline loops: CDR1 MDHEN, CDR2 SYDVKM. V lost 8 bases and J lost 3; bases outside the gene matches: 14.

This sequence joins TRBV27 and TRBJ1-4; TRBD1 matches at 7 bases. The CDR3 consists of 14 residues. The germline gives CDR1 MNHEY, CDR2 SMNVEV (reference sequence). With 3 bases clipped from V and 5 bases from J, the junction kept 3 bases outside the gene matches. CDR3 sequence reads: CASSFGQENEKLFF. CDR3 DNA sequence: TGTGCCAGCAGTTTCGGACAGGAGAATGAAAAACTGTTTTTT. Looking up the rest from reference TRBV27 and TRBJ1-4 gives the full variable domain: EAQVTQNPRYLITVTGKKLTVTCSQNMNHEYMSWYRQDPGLGLRQIYYSMNVEVTDKGDVPEGYKVSRKEKRNFPLILESPSPNQTSLYFCASSFGQENEKLFFGSGTQLSVL.

The V and J genes are TRBV7-2 and TRBJ2-5, with D possibly being TRBD2 (6 bases). CDR1 and CDR2 from the germline V gene are SGHTA and FQGNSA. V lost 2 bases and J lost 0, with 10 bases in between. The CDR3 covers 15 residues. Written as DNA, the CDR3 is TGTGCCAGCAGCTTAACCTCTAGCGACCAAGAGACCCAGTACTTC. Encoded protein: CASSLTSSDQETQYF. The complete variable domain, with remaining parts taken from reference TRBV7-2 and TRBJ2-5, reads GAGVSQSPSNKVTEKGKDVELRCDPISGHTALYWYRQSLGQGLEFLIYFQGNSAPDKSGLPSDRFSAERTGGSVSTLTIQRTQQEDSAVYLCASSLTSSDQETQYFGPGTRLLVL.

The table lists this clone with many counts. The gene calls are TRBV18 and TRBJ1-1, with no clear D. This CDR3 region has 13 residues. Between the trimmed V and J ends, which lost 5 bases and 1 base, there was a span of 8 bases. Germline loops: CDR1 KGHSH, CDR2 LQKENI. The CDR3 is CASSKDPNTEAFF. The CDR3 nucleotides are TGTGCCAGCTCAAAAGATCCGAACACTGAAGCTTTCTTT.

The chain joins TRBV15 to TRBJ1-4; weak D call: TRBD1 (5 bases). The germline CDR1 and CDR2 sequences are LNHNV and YYDKDF (reference sequence). The CDR3 extends over 15 amino acids. Between the trimmed V and J ends, which lost 0 bases and 10 bases, there was a span of 15 bases. DNA for the CDR3: TGTGCCACCAGCAGAGATTTAGGGGCCCCGGGAAAACTGTTTTTT. Translated, it gives CATSRDLGAPGKLFF.

This clone was detected only a few times. The rearrangement joins TRBV28 to TRBJ1-2, with 9 bases matching TRBD1. The germline V gene encodes CDR1 MDHEN and CDR2 SYDVKM. J gave up 7 bases and V 7 bases, and 4 bases lay outside the gene matches. The CDR3 is made up of 12 amino acids. CDR3 residues: CASIGTGFGYTF. The CDR3 DNA follows: TGTGCCAGCATCGGGACAGGGTTTGGCTACACCTTC.

The chain combines TRBV4-2 with TRBJ2-3, with 8 bases that match TRBD2. The junction had 6 bases not matched to a gene; V was cut back by 1 base and J by 3 bases. CDR1 is LGHNA, CDR2 YNFKEQ, per germline. The CDR3 covers 16 residues. CDR3 bases: TGTGCCAGCAGCCAAGCGGGGGGGGCCCAGACAGATACGCAGTATTTT. Protein: CASSQAGGAQTDTQYF.

As DNA, the CDR3 is TGTGCCAGCAGCTTCGGTACGGAGCCCTACGAGCAGTACTTC. Protein product: CASSFGTEPYEQYF. The chain uses TRBV11-1 and TRBJ2-7; D gene unclear. This CDR3 is 14 amino acids long. V lost 3 bases to trimming and J lost 2 bases, with 11 bases between them. The germline V gene encodes CDR1 SGHAT and CDR2 FQDESV (reference sequence).

The rearrangement uses TRBV2 and TRBJ1-4; a weak D match, TRBD1 (6 bases). From germline, CDR1 is SNHLY and CDR2 FYNNEI. The length of the CDR3 is 15 residues. V dropped 6 bases and J dropped 7 bases, with 18 bases sitting between them. The CDR3 sequence: CASRPNRVGGEKLFF. CDR3 nucleotide sequence: TGTGCCAGCAGACCCAACAGGGTGGGAGGTGAAAAACTGTTTTTT.